What follows is one T cell receptor beta chain and its context. V was pared by 1 base and J by 4 bases, with 10 bases of the junction left unmatched. Germline CDR1 SGHDT, CDR2 YYEEEE. The CDR3 spans 17 residues. It was with 60 Vbeta and 13 Jbeta primers that the PCR ran. Methods used by the authors: Later reanalysis found around 80 million unique TCR beta chains, around 10 million of them shared. The table came from immunoSEQ multiplex PCR; TCRdb's copy has only in-frame clones and leaves some out. For V, J and clone size, that table is used; D and trimming come from the DNA. Of some 110,000 clones listed, 81% were seen once; the top ten hold about 3.9%. This entry is derived from a study of cytomegalovirus exposure and HLA in healthy donors.

The V and J genes are TRBV5-6 and TRBJ2-1; 8 bases line up with TRBD2. This TCR was recovered from a woman aged 25-40 years in good health and CMV-seronegative. Sequencing was done on a sample of PBMCs. CDR3 DNA: TGTGCCAGCAGCTTGTGGGTTCTAGCGGGTAATTACAATGAGCAGTTCTTC. Amino acid sequence: CASSLWVLAGNYNEQFF.